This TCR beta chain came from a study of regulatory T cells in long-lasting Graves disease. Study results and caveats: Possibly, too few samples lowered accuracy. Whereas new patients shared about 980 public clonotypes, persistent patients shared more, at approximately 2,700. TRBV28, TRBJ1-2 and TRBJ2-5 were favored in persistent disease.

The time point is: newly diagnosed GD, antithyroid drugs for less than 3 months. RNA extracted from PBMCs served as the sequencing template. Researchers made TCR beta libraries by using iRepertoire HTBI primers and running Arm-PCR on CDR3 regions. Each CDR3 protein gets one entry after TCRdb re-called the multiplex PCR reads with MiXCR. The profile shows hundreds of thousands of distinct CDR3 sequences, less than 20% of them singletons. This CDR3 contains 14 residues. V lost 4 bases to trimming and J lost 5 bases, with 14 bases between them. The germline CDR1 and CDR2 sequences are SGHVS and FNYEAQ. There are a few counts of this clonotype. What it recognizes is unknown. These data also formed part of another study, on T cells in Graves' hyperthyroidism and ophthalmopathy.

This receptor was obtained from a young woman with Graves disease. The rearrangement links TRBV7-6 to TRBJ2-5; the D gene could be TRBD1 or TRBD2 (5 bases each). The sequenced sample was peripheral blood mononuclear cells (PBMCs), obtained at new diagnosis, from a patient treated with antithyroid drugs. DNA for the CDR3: TGTGCCAGCAGCTCAGGGTTCTGGGGGGAGACCCAGTACTTC. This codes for CASSSGFWGETQYF.